These 8 T cell receptor beta chains were all obtained from the same sample, sequenced in a study of blood T cell repertoires in COVID-19. This table comes from immunoSEQ multiplex PCR, and its TCRdb copy is limited to in-frame clones, with some not included. The repertoire holds fewer than 400,000 clones, with about 92% as singletons. The sample comprised PBMCs or T cells enriched from blood (not recorded which). The origin of the receptors is a woman aged 25 to 45 who had recovered from COVID-19.

This clone was seen only a few times. J is TRBJ1-1 and V is TRBV5-1; D gene uncertain. Germline CDR1 and CDR2: SGHRS and YFSETQ. Trimming took off 0 bases at V and 3 bases at J, with 12 bases between the two ends. The CDR3 has 15 residues. The CDR3 nucleotides read TGCGCCAGCAGCTTGGGAGGAGGCGTAGACACTGAAGCTTTCTTT. The encoded protein is CASSLGGGVDTEAFF.

The chain links TRBV25-1 to TRBJ1-2, with a weak D call TRBD1 (5 bases). Germline values: CDR1 MGHDK, CDR2 SYGVNS. V lost 5 bases and J 8 bases, leaving 12 bases between the germline ends. The CDR3 covers 12 residues. CDR3 nucleotide sequence: TGTGCCAGCAGTACAGGAACGTGGGGCTACACCTTC. It is translated as CASSTGTWGYTF.

The chain links TRBV18 to TRBJ2-7; D perhaps matches TRBD1 (5 bases). Between the trimmed V and J ends, which lost 3 bases and 3 bases, there was a span of 9 bases. This CDR3 comprises 13 residues. Looked up from germline, CDR1 is KGHSH and CDR2 is LQKENI. The CDR3 DNA reads TGTGCCAGCTCACCGGGCAGGGACTACGAGCAGTACTTC. Protein: CASSPGRDYEQYF.

The rearrangement joins TRBV11-2 to TRBJ2-2, with 8 bases identical to TRBD1. Trimming at V came to 1 base and at J to 2 bases, leaving 12 bases not matched to a gene. Germline V CDR1 and CDR2: SGHAT, FQNNGV. CDR3 size: 19 residues. CDR3 DNA sequence: TGTGCCAGCAGCTTAGTGTGGGACAGGTTGCCCACTAACACCGGGGAGCTGTTTTTT. It translates to CASSLVWDRLPTNTGELFF.

The CDR3 sequence is CASSLFFGGGALSTRSGNTIYF. The DNA for the CDR3 is TGTGCCAGCAGTTTATTTTTTGGAGGGGGGGCGCTATCAACTCGCTCTGGAAACACCATATATTTT. The chain uses TRBV28 and TRBJ1-3, with D maybe TRBD1 (6 bases). The length of the CDR3 is 22 residues. Germline CDR1 is MDHEN and CDR2 is SYDVKM. The V and J ends lost 1 base and 0 bases respectively, with 28 bases between them.

The rearrangement joins TRBV5-1 to TRBJ2-7; the D is unclear. CDR1 SGHRS and CDR2 YFSETQ come from the germline V gene. Between the trimmed V and J ends, which lost 0 bases and 1 base, there was a span of 8 bases. The CDR3 runs to 14 residues. Written as DNA, the CDR3 is TGCGCCAGCAGCTTGGAAGGCAGGTCCTACGAGCAGTACTTC. It is translated as CASSLEGRSYEQYF.

The J gene is TRBJ2-1, the V gene TRBV19, with D perhaps matching TRBD2 (5 bases). The CDR3 totals 14 residues. V was pared by 3 bases and J by 9 bases, with 15 bases between. Germline V CDR1 and CDR2: LNHDA, SQIVND (reference sequence). The CDR3 nucleotides read TGTGCCAGTAGTATCAACCTAGCCGTGACTGAGCAGTTCTTC. This gives the protein CASSINLAVTEQFF.

Written as DNA, the CDR3 is TGTGCCAGTAGCACAGGGGGCGTTTATGGCTACACCTTC. Translated, it gives CASSTGGVYGYTF. V and J are TRBV19 and TRBJ1-2; 9 positions agree with TRBD1. This CDR3 region has 13 residues. Germline V gives CDR1 LNHDA, CDR2 SQIVND (reference sequence). V was clipped by 6 bases and J by 5 bases; unmatched bases: 4.